The 21 T cell receptor beta chains reported below all come from one sample, sequenced in a study of blood T cell repertoires in COVID-19. The protocol was immunoSEQ multiplex PCR, while the TCRdb copy is restricted to in-frame clones and leaves out a portion. Counted here are 100,000 to 140,000 clones, approximately 84% occurring once; the ten biggest clones make up roughly 4.6%. The sequencing sample was made of peripheral blood. The receptors stem from a human donor in a cohort sampled during active COVID-19.

This chain joins TRBV6-5 and TRBJ2-1, with 8 bases aligning to TRBD2. The trim removed 0 bases at V and 3 bases at J, leaving 4 bases unmatched. Germline values: CDR1 MNHEY, CDR2 SVGAGI. The length of the CDR3 is 16 residues. CDR3 sequence reads: CASSYSLAGIYNEQFF. The CDR3 DNA follows: TGTGCCAGCAGTTACTCCTTAGCGGGAATCTACAATGAGCAGTTCTTC.

The chain combines TRBV7-2 with TRBJ2-1, with D maybe TRBD1 (6 bases). The germline gives CDR1 SGHTA, CDR2 FQGNSA. This CDR3 comprises 17 residues. Trimming removed 4 bases at V and 7 bases at J, with 23 bases between. In DNA form, the CDR3 reads TGTGCCAGCAGCTCACAATTTACAGGGTTAGTGCTTAATGAGCAGTTCTTC. Its translation is CASSSQFTGLVLNEQFF.

The V and J genes are TRBV10-1 and TRBJ2-3, with 11 bases aligning to TRBD2. CDR1 is WNHNN and CDR2 is SYGVQD in the germline V gene (reference sequence). The CDR3 has 16 amino acids. V lost 2 bases to trimming and J lost 6 bases; unmatched junction nucleotides: 7. DNA for the CDR3: TGCGCCAGCAGTGAGGCAACTAGCGGGAGCCCCGATACGCAGTATTTT. Translated, it gives CASSEATSGSPDTQYF.

V gene TRBV6-4 combines with J gene TRBJ1-1; possible D gene TRBD1, 6 bases. Germline V lookup: CDR1 MRHNA, CDR2 SNTAGT. Trimming took 5 bases from V and 3 from J, leaving 16 bases between them. This CDR3 spans 15 amino acids. CDR3 region: CASSSSPQGHTEAFF. The DNA of the CDR3 is TGTGCCAGCAGTTCCAGCCCCCAGGGGCACACTGAAGCTTTCTTT.

J is TRBJ1-1 and V is TRBV18, with D uncertain. Trimming took off 3 bases at V and 1 base at J, with 6 bases between the two ends. This CDR3 region has 13 residues. Germline V lookup: CDR1 KGHSH, CDR2 LQKENI. DNA for the CDR3: TGTGCCAGCTCACCCCCGCGGAACACTGAAGCTTTCTTT. Its translation: CASSPPRNTEAFF. Full variable domain (remainder filled in from reference TRBV18 and TRBJ1-1): NAGVMQNPRHLVRRRGQEARLRCSPMKGHSHVYWYRQLPEEGLKFMVYLQKENIIDESGMPKERFSAEFPKEGPSILRIQQVVRGDSAAYFCASSPPRNTEAFFGQGTRLTVV.

A single count supports this clone. The V and J genes are TRBV28 and TRBJ1-5; tentatively, D is TRBD1 (5 bases). V was cut by 4 bases and J by 6 bases, with 19 bases left in between. Germline CDR1 reads MDHEN; CDR2 reads SYDVKM. This CDR3 region has 16 residues. CDR3 DNA sequence: TGTGCCAGCAGTTCCAAGATCGAGGGGCGGGGTCAGCCCCAGCATTTT. Protein sequence: CASSSKIEGRGQPQHF.

The gene calls are TRBV2 and TRBJ2-5; TRBD1 is a possible D gene (5 bases). The CDR3 spans 15 residues. V lost 8 bases, J lost 1 base, and 17 bases lay in between. Germline V lookup: CDR1 SNHLY, CDR2 FYNNEI. The CDR3 region is CASGPQGLTQETQYF. The CDR3 nucleotides are TGTGCCAGCGGCCCCCAGGGCTTAACCCAAGAGACCCAGTACTTC.

A single count supports this clone. The chain combines TRBV6-5 with TRBJ2-1; 11 bases are shared with TRBD2. CDR1 MNHEY and CDR2 SVGAGI come from the germline V gene. The CDR3 runs to 15 residues. J lost 6 bases, V lost 6 bases, and 7 bases had no gene match. The CDR3 DNA sequence: TGTGCCAGCAGACCGATACTAGCGGGGGTCAATGAGCAGTTCTTC. The encoded protein is CASRPILAGVNEQFF.

The V gene is TRBV7-8, the J gene TRBJ2-1, with 9 bases matching TRBD2. CDR1 is SGHVS, CDR2 FQNEAQ, per germline. The CDR3 consists of 16 residues. Trimming at V came to 2 bases and at J to 6 bases, leaving 8 bases not matched to a gene. CDR3 protein: CASSLISGGKINEQFF. The CDR3 DNA reads TGTGCCAGCAGCTTAATAAGCGGGGGGAAGATCAATGAGCAGTTCTTC.

Comments on this clone: One end of the junction fails to match germline, which may point to a read error. As DNA, the CDR3 is TGTGCCAGCAGGTTATCAGGAACTAATCAGCCCCAGCATTTT. It is translated as CASRLSGTNQPQHF. This sequence joins TRBV28 and TRBJ1-5, with D unresolved. In germline, CDR1 is MDHEN, CDR2 SYDVKM. The CDR3 is 14 amino acids.

The chain carries TRBV15 and TRBJ1-4; D is possibly TRBD1 (6 bases). Germline V gene lookup returns CDR1 LNHNV and CDR2 YYDKDF (reference sequence). This CDR3 is 18 amino acids long. V lost 2 bases and J 1 base, leaving 17 bases between the germline ends. CDR3 DNA sequence: TGTGCCACCAGCAGATCTCCCCTAACCAGGGGAACTAATGAAAAACTGTTTTTT. This encodes CATSRSPLTRGTNEKLFF.

The chain links TRBV19 to TRBJ1-5, with 7 nucleotides matching TRBD1. The CDR3 has 13 amino acids. Germline CDR1 LNHDA, CDR2 SQIVND (reference sequence). The junction had 6 bases not matched to a gene; V was cut back by 11 bases and J by 2 bases. The CDR3 DNA is TGTGCCGGCCAGGACAGGCGCAATCAGCCCCAGCATTTT. Its translation: CAGQDRRNQPQHF. The full variable domain, with the rest looked up from reference TRBV19 and TRBJ1-5, is DGGITQSPKYLFRKEGQNVTLSCEQNLNHDAMYWYRQDPGQGLRLIYYSQIVNDFQKGDIAEGYSVSREKKESFPLTVTSAQKNPTAFYLCAGQDRRNQPQHFGDGTRLSIL.

The chain combines TRBV27 with TRBJ2-1; D possibly corresponds to TRBD2 (5 bases). V gave up 4 bases and J gave up 0 bases, with 13 bases separating them. Germline V gene data show CDR1 as MNHEY and CDR2 as SMNVEV (reference sequence). This CDR3 has 16 amino acids. DNA for the CDR3: TGTGCCAGCAGTTCACCTAGCAGTCCCTCCTACAATGAGCAGTTCTTC. Its translation: CASSSPSSPSYNEQFF.

The gene calls are TRBV24-1 and TRBJ1-5; D unclear. Germline lookup yields CDR1 KGHDR and CDR2 SFDVKD. Trimming took off 7 bases at V and 2 bases at J, with 11 bases between the two ends. There are 14 residues in the CDR3. The CDR3 loop reads CATSRPGGNQPQHF. CDR3 DNA sequence: TGTGCCACCAGCCGCCCCGGGGGCAATCAGCCCCAGCATTTT.

V is TRBV27 and J is TRBJ2-1; 14 bases are a match to TRBD2. This CDR3 has 15 residues. With V trimmed by 5 bases and J by 12 bases, 9 bases remained unmatched. The germline gives CDR1 MNHEY, CDR2 SMNVEV (reference sequence). The CDR3, as DNA: TGTGCCAGCAGTACTGGGACTAGCGGGAGCCCGGGGCAGTTCTTC. The encoded protein is CASSTGTSGSPGQFF.

The rearrangement uses TRBV5-6 and TRBJ2-2; TRBD2 matches at 7 bases. Trimming removed 2 bases from V and 0 bases from J; junction bases left unmatched: 4. This CDR3 region has 16 residues. Germline CDR1 and CDR2: SGHDT and YYEEEE. In DNA, the CDR3 is TGTGCCAGCAGCTTAGCGGGACTAACGAACACCGGGGAGCTGTTTTTT. Translated, it gives CASSLAGLTNTGELFF.

J is TRBJ1-6 and V is TRBV7-2; D possibly corresponds to TRBD1 (6 bases). Germline-derived CDR1 and CDR2 are SGHTA and FQGNSA. This CDR3 is built from 15 residues. Trimming stripped 5 bases from V and 6 bases from J, with 14 bases between. CDR3 region: CASSRGQFGNSPLHF. In DNA form, the CDR3 reads TGTGCCAGCAGCAGAGGACAGTTTGGTAATTCACCCCTCCACTTT.

V is TRBV6-1 and J is TRBJ2-2; the D is unclear. The CDR3 has 14 residues. Trimming cost V 0 bases and J 6 bases, with 8 bases left between them. Germline assignment: CDR1 MNHNS and CDR2 SASEGT. The CDR3 here is CASSEAWAPGELFF. The DNA for the CDR3 is TGTGCCAGCAGTGAAGCGTGGGCTCCCGGGGAGCTGTTTTTT.

This clone showed up just once. The CDR3 is CASSPGGLNTEAFF. As DNA, the CDR3 is TGTGCCAGCTCACCGGGGGGTTTGAACACTGAAGCTTTCTTT. This chain joins TRBV18 and TRBJ1-1; perhaps TRBD1 as D (5 bases). V was clipped by 3 bases and J by 0 bases, with 8 bases between them. Per germline, CDR1 KGHSH and CDR2 LQKENI. The CDR3 has 14 amino acids.

The V gene is TRBV11-3, the J gene TRBJ2-4; 7 positions agree with TRBD2. V was clipped by 5 bases and J by 7 bases; unmatched bases: 8. Germline V gene lookup returns CDR1 SGHNT and CDR2 YENEEA. There are 14 residues in the CDR3. The chain's CDR3 is CASSPGGDGNIQYF. Here the CDR3 DNA reads TGTGCCAGCAGCCCTGGGGGGGACGGTAACATTCAGTACTTC.

The V and J genes are TRBV7-2 and TRBJ1-6; D remains ambiguous. Germline V gene lookup returns CDR1 SGHTA and CDR2 FQGNSA. This CDR3 contains 14 residues. Trimming stripped 1 base from V and 6 bases from J, with 7 bases between. The CDR3: CASSLVGFNSPLHF. The CDR3, as DNA: TGTGCCAGCAGCTTAGTCGGGTTTAATTCACCCCTCCACTTT.